Following are 17 T cell receptor beta chains from one sample sequenced in a study of blood T cells in healthy people across ages. Then a second PCR, running roughly 7 to 11 cycles, was carried out with a sample-barcoded 5' primer and a J-beta primer mix. TCRdb used MiXCR to reprocess the 5' RACE reads, holding one entry per CDR3 protein. The data contain 1.4 million or so distinct CDR3 sequences, 35% to 45% of them seen just once; the ten biggest clones take up about 4.1%. Material: blood. The receptors derive from a woman aged 18 to 35 in good health.

J is TRBJ2-5 and V is TRBV7-2; 8 bases are a match to TRBD2. This CDR3 is built from 14 residues. Germline assignment: CDR1 SGHTA and CDR2 FQGNSA. The J segment lost 11 bases and the V segment lost 2 bases, leaving 10 bases of the junction unmatched. The CDR3: CASSLSGAGDAQYF. In DNA form, the CDR3 reads TGTGCCAGCAGCTTATCGGGAGCGGGAGATGCACAGTACTTC.

V and J are TRBV20-1 and TRBJ1-2; D not resolved. CDR3 length: 14 residues. Germline lookup yields CDR1 DFQATT and CDR2 SNEGSKA (reference sequence). V lost 0 bases and J lost 4, with 12 bases in between. The DNA of the CDR3 is TGCAGTGCTAGAGATCCGGCCATTGTCTATGGCTACACCTTC. Amino acid sequence: CSARDPAIVYGYTF.

J is TRBJ2-7 and V is TRBV28, with D tentatively TRBD1 (6 bases). Germline V gene data show CDR1 as MDHEN and CDR2 as SYDVKM. Between the trimmed V and J ends, which lost 6 bases and 5 bases, there was a span of 17 bases. The CDR3 has 14 amino acids. CDR3 bases: TGTGCCAGCAGAATTCGACAGGCCGTTGACGAGCAGTACTTC. The encoded protein is CASRIRQAVDEQYF.

The genes are TRBV27 and TRBJ1-2; TRBD1 matches at 10 bases. CDR1 MNHEY and CDR2 SMNVEV come from the germline V gene (reference sequence). V dropped 6 bases and J dropped 3; count of bases not matched to a gene: 4. CDR3 length equals 14 residues. CDR3 bases: TGTGCCAGCAGGGAGACAGGGGGCTACTATGGCTACACCTTC. Protein product: CASRETGGYYGYTF.

This clonotype appeared a few times. In DNA form, the CDR3 reads TGTGCCAGCAGTGACCCGACAGGGACCGAGACCCAGTACTTC. Protein sequence: CASSDPTGTETQYF. The rearrangement links TRBV25-1 to TRBJ2-5; 7 bases line up with TRBD1. The ends lost 3 bases at V and 5 bases at J; junction bases unmatched: 6. The germline V gene has CDR1 MGHDK and CDR2 SYGVNS. The CDR3 is 14 amino acids.

This clonotype showed up just a few times. This chain joins TRBV7-2 and TRBJ2-3, with a possible D match to TRBD2 (7 bases). The CDR3 extends over 18 amino acids. Germline V gene lookup returns CDR1 SGHTA and CDR2 FQGNSA. Trimming stripped 5 bases from V and 0 bases from J, with 21 bases between. CDR3 sequence reads: CASSHDPFGGLSTDTQYF. Written as DNA, the CDR3 is TGTGCCAGCAGCCACGATCCATTCGGGGGGCTGAGCACAGATACGCAGTATTTT.

This clonotype was detected only once. V usage is TRBV28 and J usage is TRBJ2-5; TRBD2 matches 7 bases. The CDR3 is made up of 15 amino acids. Trimming cost V 3 bases and J 2 bases; bases outside gene matches: 6. CDR1 and CDR2 (germline): MDHEN, SYDVKM. The CDR3 nucleotides are TGTGCCAGCAGTTTCCAGAGGACTAGACAAGAGACCCAGTACTTC. This codes for CASSFQRTRQETQYF.

On this clonotype itself: Its ends do not fully match the called genes, so a read error is possible. J is TRBJ2-1 and V is TRBV7-6, with a tentative D call TRBD2 (7 bases). Per the germline V gene, CDR1 is SGHVS and CDR2 is FNYEAQ. This CDR3 spans 17 amino acids. This chain's CDR3 is CTSSLSLGGGANNEQFF. The CDR3 region has the DNA TGTACCAGCAGCTTATCTTTAGGGGGGGGAGCAAACAATGAGCAGTTCTTC.

This clonotype was recorded a few times. The chain has TRBV7-2 and TRBJ2-1, with 7 bases lining up with TRBD1. Germline CDR1 is SGHTA and CDR2 is FQGNSA. J lost 6 bases, V lost 5 bases, and 7 bases had no gene match. This CDR3 comprises 14 residues. CDR3 nucleotides: TGTGCCAGCAGCATGACAGGGCAGGTCAATGAGCAGTTCTTC. As protein: CASSMTGQVNEQFF.

The chain links TRBV20-1 to TRBJ2-6, with D maybe TRBD1 (5 bases). Deletions cut 6 bases from V and 0 bases from J, with 18 bases between. This CDR3 has 17 residues. CDR1 DFQATT and CDR2 SNEGSKA come from the germline V gene (reference sequence). CDR3: CSATDMPLISGANVLTF. CDR3 DNA sequence: TGCAGTGCAACGGACATGCCGCTAATCTCTGGGGCCAACGTCCTGACTTTC.

In this sample, this clonotype turned up once. The chain uses TRBV6-5 and TRBJ2-3, with D perhaps matching TRBD2 (6 bases). Germline loops: CDR1 MNHEY, CDR2 SVGAGI. This CDR3 spans 18 amino acids. V was cut by 3 bases and J by 0 bases, with 19 bases left in between. The CDR3 region has the DNA TGTGCCAGCAGTTATTTCCCTTTGTACGGGGGTAGCACAGATACGCAGTATTTT. Residues: CASSYFPLYGGSTDTQYF.

This rearrangement joins TRBV2 to TRBJ2-5; perhaps TRBD2 as D (6 bases). The CDR3 covers 15 residues. V was cut by 6 bases and J by 11 bases, with 25 bases left in between. Germline assignment: CDR1 SNHLY and CDR2 FYNNEI. The CDR3 DNA reads TGTGCCAGCAGGGCAGTTAGCGGAGCCTACAATGAGCAGTACTTC. It encodes CASRAVSGAYNEQYF. The full variable domain, with the rest looked up from reference TRBV2 and TRBJ2-5, is EPEVTQTPSHQVTQMGQEVILRCVPISNHLYFYWYRQILGQKVEFLVSFYNNEISEKSEIFDDQFSVERPDGSNFTLKIRSTKLEDSAMYFCASRAVSGAYNEQYFGPGTRLLVL.

The J gene is TRBJ1-2, the V gene TRBV9, with D hard to call. Trimming removed 0 bases from V and 5 bases from J, with 14 bases in between. CDR3 length: 15 residues. The germline CDR1 and CDR2 sequences are SGDLS and YYNGEE. The CDR3 is CASSVAAELVYGYTF. CDR3 bases: TGTGCCAGCAGCGTAGCGGCAGAGCTCGTTTATGGCTACACCTTC.

The V and J genes are TRBV6-5 and TRBJ2-5; 7 bases are shared with TRBD1. Germline trimming cut 9 bases from V and 1 base from J; bases unmatched to any gene: 11. There are 15 residues in the CDR3. CDR1 is MNHEY and CDR2 is SVGAGI in the germline V gene. The chain's CDR3 is CASSLDRSPQETQYF. The CDR3 DNA is TGTGCCAGTAGCCTGGACAGGAGCCCCCAAGAGACCCAGTACTTC.

This chain uses TRBV5-6 with TRBJ1-2, with 8 bases lining up with TRBD1. Losses at the gene ends were 6 bases for V and 2 bases for J; bases not matched to a gene: 12. This CDR3 is 16 amino acids long. Germline V gene sequence: CDR1 SGHDT, CDR2 YYEEEE. In nucleotides, the CDR3 is TGTGCCAGCAATTCCGGACAGGGAGGGGAAAACTATGGCTACACCTTC. Translated, it gives CASNSGQGGENYGYTF. Drawing the rest from reference TRBV5-6 and TRBJ1-2, the complete variable domain is DAGVTQSPTHLIKTRGQQVTLRCSPKSGHDTVSWYQQALGQGPQFIFQYYEEEERQRGNFPDRFSGHQFPNYSSELNVNALLLGDSALYLCASNSGQGGENYGYTFGSGTRLTVV.

The V gene is TRBV19, the J gene TRBJ1-1; D might be TRBD1 (5 bases). V gave up 2 bases and J gave up 7 bases, with 14 bases separating them. This CDR3 has 14 amino acids. CDR1 is LNHDA and CDR2 is SQIVND in the germline V gene (reference sequence). CDR3 sequence: CASSIREGFGEAFF. The CDR3 DNA follows: TGTGCCAGTAGTATAAGGGAGGGGTTCGGTGAAGCTTTCTTT.

Ten or more counts support this clonotype. A read error may account for a junction end that differs from germline. V is TRBV6-2 or TRBV6-3 and J is TRBJ2-7; a possible D gene is TRBD1 (5 bases). Germline CDR1 MNHEY, CDR2 SVGEGT. The length of the CDR3 is 13 residues. CDR3 amino acids: CASSYDSSYEQYF. Written as DNA, the CDR3 is TGCGCCAGCAGCTACGACAGCTCCTACGAGCAGTACTTC.